This TCR beta chain emerged from a study of T-cell reconstitution after alpha-beta-depleted transplantation in children. Preparation of the TCRbeta library used unique molecular identifiers. TCRdb redid the calling of the PCR reads with MiXCR, one entry per CDR3 protein. The table shows over 150,000 distinct CDR3 sequences, with roughly 6.6% occurring only once. Broader study findings: Surviving recipient T cells and thymic progenitors produced the high day-60 TCRbeta diversity seen in some patients.

Germline V gene data show CDR1 as LNHNV and CDR2 as YYDKDF (reference sequence). V lost 5 bases and J lost 2; bases outside the gene matches: 6. This CDR3 comprises 17 residues. A remark on this clonotype: Its target is not known.

Material: PBMCs, obtained before TCRalphabeta/CD19-depleted stem cell transplant. The source of this sequence is a boy aged 2 to 9 with acute lymphoblastic leukemia, due to receive a stem cell transplant. This chain joins TRBV15 and TRBJ2-2; 12 bases are shared with TRBD2. DNA of the CDR3: TGTGCCACCAGCTCCCGACTAGCGGGGGAAAACACCGGGGAGCTGTTTTTT. It encodes CATSSRLAGENTGELFF. The full variable domain, in which reference TRBV15 and TRBJ2-2 provide the parts outside the CDR3, is DAMVIQNPRYQVTQFGKPVTLSCSQTLNHNVMYWYQQKSSQAPKLLFHYYDKDFNNEADTPDNFQSRRPNTSFCFLDIRSPGLGDTAMYLCATSSRLAGENTGELFFGEGSRLTVL.